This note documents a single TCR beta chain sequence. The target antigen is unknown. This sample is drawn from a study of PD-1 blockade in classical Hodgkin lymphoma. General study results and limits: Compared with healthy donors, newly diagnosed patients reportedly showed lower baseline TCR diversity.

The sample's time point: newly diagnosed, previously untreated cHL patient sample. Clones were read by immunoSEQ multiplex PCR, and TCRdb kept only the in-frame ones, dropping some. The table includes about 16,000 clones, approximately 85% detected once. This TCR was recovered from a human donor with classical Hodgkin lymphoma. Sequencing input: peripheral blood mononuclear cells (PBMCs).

The CDR3 here is CAGGSSGSIYEQYF. DNA of the CDR3: TGTGCCGGCGGTTCAAGCGGGAGTATCTACGAGCAGTACTTC. V is TRBV6-1 and J is TRBJ2-7, with 8 bases aligning to TRBD2. This CDR3 is 14 amino acids long. CDR1 and CDR2 from the germline V gene are MNHNS and SASEGT. V dropped 11 bases and J dropped 3; count of bases not matched to a gene: 12.